The T cell receptor beta chain under discussion was sequenced for a study of blood T cell repertoires in COVID-19. As for the study in general: Collection of acute and convalescent COVID-19 samples took place in the United States, Italy and Spain. In each case, the material was cDNA or gDNA derived from T cells, B-cell-depleted T cells, or PBMCs.

As handled by the study authors: By means of reference gene primer amplification, nucleated cell counts were estimated. Profiling relied on immunoSEQ multiplex PCR, and the TCRdb table lists in-frame clones only, not all of them. The V and J calls and clone size were taken over from that table, and D and trimming were inferred from the DNA. The repertoire holds 110,000 to 150,000 clones, roughly 80% seen once, with over 7% in the top ten. The length of the CDR3 is 16 residues. V shed 5 bases and J 0 bases; nucleotides not matched to a gene: 10. The V gene's germline CDR1 is SGHTA and CDR2 FQGNSA. J is TRBJ2-7 and V is TRBV7-2; 7 nucleotides align to TRBD1. This TCR was recovered from a human donor in a cohort sampled during active COVID-19. Specimen: peripheral blood. The CDR3 DNA is TGTGCCAGCAGCCGGAACACAGGGGCTAGCTCCTACGAGCAGTACTTC. This translates into CASSRNTGASSYEQYF.